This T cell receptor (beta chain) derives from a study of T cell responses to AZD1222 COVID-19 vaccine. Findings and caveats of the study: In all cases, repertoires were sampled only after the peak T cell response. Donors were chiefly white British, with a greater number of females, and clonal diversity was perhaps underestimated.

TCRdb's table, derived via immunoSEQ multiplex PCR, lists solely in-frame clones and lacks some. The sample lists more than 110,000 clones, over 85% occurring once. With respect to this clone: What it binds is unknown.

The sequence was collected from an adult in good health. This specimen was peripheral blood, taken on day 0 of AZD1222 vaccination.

The CDR3, as DNA: TGTGCCAGCAGCTTAGGGGGCCTAGGATTCAATGAGCAGTTCTTC. Amino acids: CASSLGGLGFNEQFF. The gene calls are TRBV11-3 and TRBJ2-1, with a possible D match to TRBD1 (5 bases). This CDR3 has 15 residues. Germline assignment: CDR1 SGHNT and CDR2 YENEEA. V lost 1 base, J lost 6 bases, and 13 bases lay in between.